One sample yielded the 27 T cell receptor beta chains listed below, sequenced in a study of OX40 agonist ivuxolimab in advanced cancers. The method was immunoSEQ multiplex PCR; TCRdb's version includes in-frame clones alone and lacks a portion of them. The data contain approximately 50,000 clones, approximately 86% of them singletons. The sample was CD4+ or CD8+ T cells sorted from blood, taken in a trial of the OX40 agonist ivuxolimab. Every receptor here comes from an adult with an advanced solid tumor such as melanoma, head and neck, liver or kidney cancer.

The chain recombines TRBV30 with TRBJ2-2; no definite D call. There are 11 residues in the CDR3. The V end was cut by 0 bases, the J end by 7 bases, with 3 bases between. Germline V gene data show CDR1 as GTSNPN and CDR2 as SVGIG (reference sequence). CDR3 residues: CAWSVVGELFF. For the CDR3, the DNA is TGTGCCTGGAGTGTTGTCGGGGAGCTGTTTTTT.

V is TRBV4-2 and J is TRBJ1-1; D is ambiguous. V was shortened by 1 base and J by 2 bases, with 11 bases between the two germline ends. CDR1 and CDR2 from the germline V gene are LGHNA and YNFKEQ. The CDR3 runs 15 residues. The CDR3 DNA is TGTGCCAGCAGCCAAGTACAAGTTGCAAACACTGAAGCTTTCTTT. Protein product: CASSQVQVANTEAFF.

The V call is TRBV4-2, the J call TRBJ2-7, with D possibly TRBD1 on 5 matching bases. The CDR3 extends over 15 amino acids. V lost 0 bases and J 7 bases, leaving 16 bases between the germline ends. CDR1 and CDR2 (germline): LGHNA, YNFKEQ. For the CDR3, the DNA is TGTGCCAGCAGCCAAGATCGGCAGGGTTCGAGGGAGCAGTACTTC. This translates into CASSQDRQGSREQYF.

On this clone: In the same sample, other DNA sequences code for this CDR3. V gene TRBV4-1 combines with J gene TRBJ2-7; 10 bases are shared with TRBD1. The CDR3 is 15 amino acids. Germline V gene sequence: CDR1 MGHRA, CDR2 YSYEKL. V gave up 3 bases and J gave up 2 bases; unmatched junction bases: 4. The CDR3 DNA follows: TGCGCCAGCAGCCAGTCCGGGACAGGGGCCTACGAGCAGTACTTC. Translation gives CASSQSGTGAYEQYF.

The table lists this clone with a few counts. This chain connects TRBV6-5 to TRBJ1-1; D remains ambiguous. V dropped 7 bases and J dropped 5 bases, with 14 bases sitting between them. The CDR3 has 13 residues. Germline V lookup: CDR1 MNHEY, CDR2 SVGAGI. This CDR3 reads CASTPSGLTEAFF. CDR3 DNA sequence: TGTGCCAGCACCCCGTCCGGATTAACTGAAGCTTTCTTT.

The V and J genes are TRBV23-1 and TRBJ1-2; maybe TRBD1 (6 bases). TRBV23-1 is given ORF status, its function remaining uncertain. V lost 2 bases and J lost 0, with 16 bases in between. This CDR3 comprises 17 residues. CDR3 DNA sequence: TGCGCCAGCAGTCAAAATGGGGGGCGGCCCTCTAACTATGGCTACACCTTC. It translates to CASSQNGGRPSNYGYTF.

The rearrangement joins TRBV10-3 to TRBJ2-7, with unresolved D. The CDR3 has 12 residues. V was shortened by 0 bases and J by 6 bases, with 6 bases between the two germline ends. CDR1 ENHRY and CDR2 SYGVKD come from the germline V gene. Written as DNA, the CDR3 is TGTGCCATCAGTGAGTCTAGATCCGAGCAGTACTTC. Its protein is CAISESRSEQYF.

This chain's CDR3 is CAWSAAGISYNEQFF. CDR3 sequence (DNA): TGTGCCTGGAGTGCGGCCGGGATTTCCTACAATGAGCAGTTCTTC. J is TRBJ2-1 and V is TRBV30, with TRBD2 as a possible D gene (5 bases). The CDR3 is 15 amino acids. Deletions cut 1 base from V and 1 base from J, with 11 bases between. The V gene's germline CDR1 is GTSNPN and CDR2 SVGIG (reference sequence).

In this sample, this clone turned up once. The rearrangement links TRBV9 to TRBJ2-3; the match to TRBD1 covers 8 bases. With V trimmed by 4 bases and J by 2 bases, 12 bases remained unmatched. Germline V gene lookup returns CDR1 SGDLS and CDR2 YYNGEE. The CDR3 spans 17 residues. CDR3 DNA: TGTGCCAGCAGCTATTTTGGGACAGGTGCACCCACAGATACGCAGTATTTT. It translates to CASSYFGTGAPTDTQYF.

V and J are TRBV7-9 and TRBJ1-4, with 9 bases aligning to TRBD1. Germline V gene data show CDR1 as SEHNR and CDR2 as FQNEAQ (reference sequence). The CDR3 is 18 residues long. V was pared by 4 bases and J by 1 base, with 10 bases of the junction left unmatched. CDR3 nucleotides: TGTGCCAGCAGCTCGCACCGGGACAGGGAGGGAACTAATGAAAAACTGTTTTTT. It specifies CASSSHRDREGTNEKLFF.

The chain carries TRBV19 and TRBJ2-7; 9 bases are a match to TRBD1. The CDR3 totals 16 residues. With V trimmed by 3 bases and J by 0 bases, 6 bases remained unmatched. Germline V gene data show CDR1 as LNHDA and CDR2 as SQIVND (reference sequence). The chain's CDR3 is CASSISGTGNSYEQYF. In DNA form, the CDR3 reads TGTGCCAGTAGTATCTCCGGGACAGGGAACTCCTACGAGCAGTACTTC.

The J gene is TRBJ1-1, the V gene TRBV9; TRBD1 aligns across 8 bases. The CDR3 has 14 residues. Germline lookup yields CDR1 SGDLS and CDR2 YYNGEE. The V gene end was trimmed by 4 bases and the J gene end by 4 bases; junction bases not matched to a gene: 6. The CDR3 DNA sequence: TGTGCCAGCAGCTCAGGACAGGGCAGCACTGAAGCTTTCTTT. Its translation: CASSSGQGSTEAFF.

The rearrangement joins TRBV11-3 to TRBJ2-7; D is ambiguous. CDR1 is SGHNT and CDR2 is YENEEA in the germline V gene. The CDR3 is 12 residues long. V was clipped by 3 bases and J by 6 bases, with 9 bases between them. CDR3 protein: CASSLEWSEQYF. The CDR3 coding sequence is TGTGCCAGCAGCTTGGAGTGGTCCGAGCAGTACTTC.

The V gene is TRBV14, the J gene TRBJ1-1; D ambiguous. Deletions cut 0 bases from V and 11 bases from J, with 13 bases between. CDR1 and CDR2 (germline): SGHDN, FVKESK. This CDR3 region has 13 residues. The CDR3 bases are TGTGCCAGCAGCCAAGATTTGGGCCTCGGGGCTTTCTTT. Encoded protein: CASSQDLGLGAFF.

The gene calls are TRBV7-9 and TRBJ2-7; TRBD1 is a possible D gene (6 bases). V lost 1 base and J 1 base, leaving 8 bases between the germline ends. Germline-derived CDR1 and CDR2 are SEHNR and FQNEAQ (reference sequence). The CDR3 consists of 14 residues. The CDR3 nucleotides read TGTGCCAGCAGCTTAGGGGGGCAGTCCTACGAGCAGTACTTC. Amino acid sequence: CASSLGGQSYEQYF.

The chain carries TRBV7-2 and TRBJ2-5; TRBD1 aligns across 8 bases. V was clipped by 0 bases and J by 4 bases; unmatched bases: 10. This CDR3 has 17 amino acids. Germline lookup yields CDR1 SGHTA and CDR2 FQGNSA. The CDR3 sequence: CASSLAPGGVEGETQYF. As DNA, the CDR3 is TGTGCCAGCAGCTTAGCGCCAGGGGGCGTGGAGGGAGAGACCCAGTACTTC.

This chain links TRBV5-4 with TRBJ1-1; 11 nucleotides match TRBD1. The CDR3 is 17 amino acids. Germline values: CDR1 SGHNT, CDR2 YYREEE (reference sequence). The ends lost 0 bases at V and 0 bases at J; junction bases unmatched: 4. This CDR3 is CASSLDGQGAVNTEAFF. In DNA, the CDR3 is TGTGCCAGCAGCTTGGATGGACAGGGGGCAGTGAACACTGAAGCTTTCTTT.

V gene TRBV5-6 combines with J gene TRBJ2-3; the D gene is possibly TRBD1 (5 bases). The V and J ends lost 4 bases and 0 bases respectively, with 18 bases between them. This CDR3 has 17 residues. Germline assignment: CDR1 SGHDT and CDR2 YYEEEE. CDR3 bases: TGTGCCAGCAGCCCGGTTAGGCAGGGCCCTAGCACAGATACGCAGTATTTT. This encodes CASSPVRQGPSTDTQYF.

The chain is built from TRBV5-1 and TRBJ1-2; 7 positions match TRBD1. V shed 3 bases and J 2 bases; nucleotides not matched to a gene: 7. The CDR3 length is 15 residues. Germline V CDR1 and CDR2: SGHRS, YFSETQ. The CDR3 protein is CASSSLRDRNYGYTF. CDR3 DNA sequence: TGCGCCAGCAGCTCACTCCGGGACAGAAACTATGGCTACACCTTC.

J is TRBJ1-1 and V is TRBV6-1; the D is unclear. V was trimmed by 4 bases and J by 5 bases, leaving 11 bases between them. This CDR3 region has 13 residues. CDR1 is MNHNS, CDR2 SASEGT, per germline. CDR3 loop: CASSAQSRTEAFF. CDR3 nucleotides: TGTGCCAGCAGTGCCCAATCGAGAACTGAAGCTTTCTTT.

This chain connects TRBV5-6 to TRBJ2-7, with 9 bases fitting TRBD1. CDR1 and CDR2 (germline): SGHDT, YYEEEE. V gave up 3 bases and J gave up 3 bases; unmatched junction bases: 7. CDR3 length: 15 amino acids. The CDR3 nucleotides are TGTGCCAGCAGCTCTGGGACAGGGAGAAGCTACGAGCAGTACTTC. Translated: CASSSGTGRSYEQYF.

V is TRBV5-6 and J is TRBJ2-1; no clear D gene. The V end was cut by 1 base, the J end by 10 bases, with 9 bases between. CDR3 size: 12 residues. Germline assignment: CDR1 SGHDT and CDR2 YYEEEE. The CDR3 region is CASSLLFSEQFF. The CDR3 DNA reads TGTGCCAGCAGCTTGTTGTTTTCGGAGCAGTTCTTC.

This rearrangement joins TRBV25-1 to TRBJ2-7, with TRBD1 identical over 10 bases. The germline V gene has CDR1 MGHDK and CDR2 SYGVNS. The V segment lost 5 bases and the J segment 2 bases; nucleotides outside the gene matches: 6. There are 15 residues in the CDR3. CDR3 protein: CASSTPGQGTYEQYF. As DNA, the CDR3 is TGTGCCAGCAGTACCCCGGGACAGGGGACCTACGAGCAGTACTTC.

V is TRBV2 and J is TRBJ1-4; D gene ambiguous. The CDR3 has 14 residues. Trimming removed 5 bases from V and 7 bases from J, with 14 bases in between. The germline gives CDR1 SNHLY, CDR2 FYNNEI. The CDR3 region is CASSLFPEGEKLFF. The DNA of the CDR3 is TGTGCCAGCAGTCTTTTTCCCGAGGGTGAAAAACTGTTTTTT.

The chain recombines TRBV7-8 with TRBJ2-5; D uncertain. V dropped 5 bases and J dropped 5 bases, with 12 bases sitting between them. The CDR3 spans 13 residues. CDR1 and CDR2 (germline): SGHVS, FQNEAQ. The CDR3 region is CASSPSVRETQYF. CDR3 sequence (DNA): TGTGCCAGCAGCCCCTCGGTTCGGGAGACCCAGTACTTC.

V is TRBV19 and J is TRBJ1-2; D may be TRBD1 (5 bases). The CDR3 loop spans 13 amino acids. The germline V gene encodes CDR1 LNHDA and CDR2 SQIVND (reference sequence). Trimming pared 9 bases from V and 4 bases from J, leaving 15 bases between. CDR3 protein: CASWERGTYGYTF. The CDR3 DNA follows: TGTGCCAGCTGGGAAAGGGGCACCTATGGCTACACCTTC.

The chain uses TRBV30 and TRBJ2-3, with 11 bases that match TRBD2. This CDR3 contains 15 residues. The germline gives CDR1 GTSNPN, CDR2 SVGIG (reference sequence). V lost 2 bases to trimming and J lost 6 bases; unmatched junction nucleotides: 7. The CDR3 DNA is TGTGCCTGGAGTCTAGCGGGGGGCCCGACGGATACGCAGTATTTT. Residues: CAWSLAGGPTDTQYF. The entire variable domain, with the rest obtained from reference TRBV30 and TRBJ2-3, is as follows: SQTIHQWPATLVQPVGSPLSLECTVEGTSNPNLYWYRQAAGRGLQLLFYSVGIGQISSEVPQNLSASRPQDRQFILSSKKLLLSDSGFYLCAWSLAGGPTDTQYFGPGTRLTVL.